The rows below give T cell receptor beta chains drawn from one sample of a study of response to subunit inactivated influenza vaccine. From the RT-PCR reads, TCRdb called clonotypes with MiXCR, one entry per CDR3 protein. The sample records a few hundred thousand distinct CDR3 sequences, 21% being singletons. The source was PBMCs from blood, collected approximately 20 months after vaccination. All receptors come from a man aged 50 to 69 who received an inactivated influenza vaccine. The conserved cysteine and the conserved F or W are not part of the CDR3 here.

TRBV4-3	TRBJ2-1	ASSQVTGRGTDEQF
TRBV6-5	TRBJ1-2	ASSFNRGQGGYT
TRBV5-1	TRBJ2-5	ASSGTSSEETQY
TRBV20-1	TRBJ2-4	SATTGLAKNIQY
TRBV11-3	TRBJ2-1	ASSPPGLYNEQF
TRBV12-3/TRBV12-4	TRBJ1-6	ASSGVIVGAPLH
TRBV7-9	TRBJ2-3	ASSLGQGSTDTQY
TRBV4-3	TRBJ1-6	ASSLDRTRDSPLH
TRBV3-1	TRBJ2-3	ASSSPGLADPSTDTQY
TRBV20-1	TRBJ1-5	SARQGAGSNQPQH
TRBV6-5	TRBJ1-2	ASSYSDRVGGYT
TRBV29-1	TRBJ1-5	SVRDSSNQPQH
TRBV6-5	TRBJ1-6	ASSYFLDSYNSPLH
TRBV12-3/TRBV12-4	TRBJ2-7	ASQGPSSYEQY
TRBV20-1	TRBJ2-1	STAQRTRGGGEQF
TRBV20-1	TRBJ2-2	SASAGNTGELF
TRBV20-1	TRBJ1-5	SARGDLFNQPQH
TRBV12-3/TRBV12-4	TRBJ1-1	ASSLQALNTEAF
TRBV20-1	TRBJ2-7	SAPSGSLIEQY
TRBV15	TRBJ1-2	ATSRDVGNYGYT
TRBV5-1	TRBJ2-2	ASSPGIAGVNTGELF
TRBV11-2	TRBJ2-2	ASRPDRTGELF
TRBV4-2	TRBJ2-7	ASSQAQRDEQY
TRBV7-9	TRBJ2-3	ASSLEARTDTQY
TRBV4-3	TRBJ2-7	ASSQSLGGYYEQY
TRBV27	TRBJ1-2	ASSLRWTAGIDYGYT
TRBV5-1	TRBJ2-3	ASSSSGRYTDTQY
TRBV5-1	TRBJ1-2	ASSLESSDYGYT
TRBV10-2	TRBJ1-3	ASSVFGGANTIY
TRBV21-1	TRBJ2-7	ASSKGGLPY
TRBV25-1	TRBJ2-4	ASSEYYRNIQY
TRBV6-5	TRBJ2-2	ASSYSRTGITGELF
TRBV5-6	TRBJ1-6	ASSLARQADSPLH
TRBV6-2/TRBV6-3	TRBJ1-5	ASSYRYQPQH
TRBV5-4	TRBJ2-7	ASSLGDFHEQY
TRBV5-6	TRBJ2-3	ASSLRLAGSTDTQY
TRBV10-3	TRBJ1-2	AIWIRGLEGYT
TRBV4-3	TRBJ1-5	ASSQVRDQPQH
TRBV18	TRBJ1-1	ASSPLPGEGILKNTEAF
TRBV20-1	TRBJ2-1	SARDRGRAIFVNEQF
TRBV20-1	TRBJ2-5	SARDARARETQY
TRBV7-7	TRBJ2-5	ASSLGGLSATQY
TRBV28	TRBJ2-3	ASMGSRMSDTQY
TRBV20-1	TRBJ1-1	SARGGRGMNTEAF
TRBV14	TRBJ2-1	ASSQDIGEQF
TRBV5-1	TRBJ2-3	ASSAGRHRSDTQY
TRBV28	TRBJ2-7	ASSLTGKEYEQY
TRBV14	TRBJ1-2	ASSQRGAGNYGYT